The clone carrying this T cell receptor beta chain showed up many times. Germline lookup yields CDR1 MNHEY and CDR2 SMNVEV (reference sequence). This CDR3 is built from 16 residues. V lost 5 bases to trimming and J lost 6 bases, with 20 bases between them. These data originate in a study of response to subunit inactivated influenza vaccine. TCRdb re-called the RT-PCR reads through MiXCR, storing one row per CDR3 protein. The sample shows about 650,000 distinct CDR3 sequences, 13% to 15% of them seen only once. The receptor was derived from a man aged 45 to 65 who received an inactivated influenza vaccine. Sequencing used PBMCs from blood, obtained 14 days before vaccination. The rearrangement links TRBV27 to TRBJ2-1, with D possibly being TRBD1 or TRBD2 (6 bases each). The CDR3 coding sequence is TGTGCCAGCAGTCCCTGGGACTCCCGGGGGCGCAATGAGCAGTTCTTC. Protein sequence: CASSPWDSRGRNEQFF.